These T cell receptor beta chains were read from a single sample in a study of regulatory T cells in long-lasting Graves disease. TCRdb re-derived calls from the multiplex PCR reads in MiXCR, one entry per CDR3 protein. Of 400,000 to 500,000 distinct CDR3 sequences in the sample, roughly 17% were seen once. These data are also associated with another study on T cells in Graves' hyperthyroidism and ophthalmopathy.

Sequenced material: peripheral blood mononuclear cells (PBMCs), taken at new diagnosis, from a patient treated with antithyroid drugs. Receptors originate from a woman younger than 35 with Graves disease. Both conserved end residues are part of each CDR3. D genes are given only for firm matches. A row's size may be missing; if present it is once, few, many or a size class.

D gene	J gene	clone size	V gene	CDR3 DNA	CDR3 protein
TRBD1	TRBJ2-1	many	TRBV7-8	TGTGCCAGCAGCTTAAGCAGGGGGCGAGTTCACAATGAGCAGTTCTTC	CASSLSRGRVHNEQFF
TRBD1	TRBJ1-2	few	TRBV9	TGTGCCAGCAGCGCCGAGGACAGGGGTTTTATCGGCTATGGCTACACCTTC	CASSAEDRGFIGYGYTF
TRBD1	TRBJ1-1	many	TRBV6-1	TGTGCCAGTAAAGGGGCAGGGGACAGGTACACTGAAGCTTTCTTT	CASKGAGDRYTEAFF
NA	TRBJ2-1	few	TRBV6-9	TGTGCCAGCAGTTACGGGCAGGTAAACAATGAGCAGTTCTTC	CASSYGQVNNEQFF
TRBD1	TRBJ2-5	many	TRBV20-1	TGCAGTGCTAGATCCGACAGGGCCCAAGAGACCCAGTACTTC	CSARSDRAQETQYF
NA	TRBJ1-4	NA	TRBV7-9	TGTGCCAGCAGCTTACACCAGCGTAATGAAAAACTGTTTTTT	CASSLHQRNEKLFF
TRBD2	TRBJ2-7	NA	TRBV7-6	TGTGCCAGCAGCTCCGGGACTAGCAACGAGCAGTACTTC	CASSSGTSNEQYF
NA	TRBJ1-1	many	TRBV3-1	TGTGCCAGCAGCCAAAGGGGGGTCGCTGAAGCTTTCTTT	CASSQRGVAEAFF
TRBD2	TRBJ2-7	NA	TRBV10-3	TGTGCCATCAGGGAGACTAGCGGGGAGACGGGTGAGCAGTACTTC	CAIRETSGETGEQYF
TRBD2	TRBJ2-2	many	TRBV12-3/TRBV12-4	TGTGCCAGCAGTTTAGAACTACTAGCGGGACGGACCGGGGAGCTGTTTTTT	CASSLELLAGRTGELFF
NA	TRBJ2-1	many	TRBV28	TGTGCCAGCGATTCGAGTCCTGCTAAGGGAGGGGGTTTC	CASDSSPAKGGGF
NA	TRBJ2-7	many	TRBV20-1	TGCAGTGCTAGAGCCTTAGGACCGCTACCCCACTACGAGCAGTACTTC	CSARALGPLPHYEQYF
TRBD2	TRBJ2-1	few	TRBV28	TGTGCCAGCAGTTCCTTCGAGCGGGGGGCTTTCTACAATGAGCAGTTCTTC	CASSSFERGAFYNEQFF
NA	TRBJ2-2	NA	TRBV19	TGTGCCAGCACAGGGCCCACCGGGGAGCTGTTTTTT	CASTGPTGELFF
NA	TRBJ2-1	many	TRBV20-1	TGCAGTGCTAGGGACTCGAAGTCCTACAATGAGCAGTTCTTC	CSARDSKSYNEQFF
NA	TRBJ2-7	many	TRBV30	TGTGCCTGGAGTGTTGCGGTTTCCGAGCAGTACTTC	CAWSVAVSEQYF
NA	TRBJ1-1	NA	TRBV12-3/TRBV12-4	TGTGCCAGCAGGCCAGCCGACAGGATGAACACTGAAGCTTTCTTT	CASRPADRMNTEAFF
TRBD1	TRBJ1-1	NA	TRBV11-2	TGTGCCAGCAGCCCGTGGGACAGTGAAGCTTTCTTT	CASSPWDSEAFF
TRBD1	TRBJ2-7	NA	TRBV7-9	TGTGCCAGCAGCACCGGACAGGGACGGGAGCAGTACTTC	CASSTGQGREQYF
TRBD2	TRBJ2-7	many	TRBV7-8	TGTGCCAGCAGGGGGACTAGCGAAACCTACGAGCAGTACTTC	CASRGTSETYEQYF
NA	TRBJ2-3	NA	TRBV25-1	TGTGCCAGCACCCCGAATTCCATTGTCGCAGATACGCAGTATTTT	CASTPNSIVADTQYF
TRBD1	TRBJ2-5	few	TRBV5-5	TGTGCCAGCAGCCTACAGGGGGTCCTAGAAGAGACCCAGTACTTC	CASSLQGVLEETQYF
NA	TRBJ2-3	many	TRBV10-3	TGTGCCATCAGTGAACTAGATCGCACAGATACGCAGTATTTT	CAISELDRTDTQYF
TRBD2	TRBJ2-3	few	TRBV6-1	TGTGCCAGCCGGCGGGCGGGAGCGGGAGAAGATACGCAGTATTTT	CASRRAGAGEDTQYF
TRBD1	TRBJ2-5	many	TRBV11-2	TGTGCCAGCAGCTTAGAAGGACAGGGCCAAGAGACCCAGTACTTC	CASSLEGQGQETQYF
TRBD2	TRBJ2-3	many	TRBV11-2	TGTGCCAGCAGCTTAGGGTTAGCGGGATTCTATACAGATACGCAGTATTTT	CASSLGLAGFYTDTQYF
TRBD2	TRBJ2-7	many	TRBV7-2	TGTGCCAGCAGCTTAGGGACTAGCGGCGCCGAGCAGTACTTC	CASSLGTSGAEQYF
TRBD2	TRBJ2-7	many	TRBV5-1	TGCGCCAGCAGCCTGGAGCGGGAGGGCTACGAGCAGTACTTC	CASSLEREGYEQYF
NA	TRBJ2-7	many	TRBV28	TGTGCCAGCCACTACACGCTCGGAGTTCACCACGAGCAGTACTTC	CASHYTLGVHHEQYF
TRBD2	TRBJ2-4	many	TRBV13	TGTGCCAGCAGCACGGGACTAGCGGGAGGAACCCAGTACTTC	CASSTGLAGGTQYF
TRBD2	TRBJ2-2	few	TRBV7-8	TGTGCCAGCAGCTTAGGGCTAGCGGGAGTGGTGTCCGGGGAGCTGTTTTTT	CASSLGLAGVVSGELFF
TRBD1	TRBJ2-1	NA	TRBV7-9	TGTGCCAGCAGCAGGGGGCATGGGAATGAGCAGTTCTTC	CASSRGHGNEQFF
NA	TRBJ1-1	NA	TRBV5-5	TGTGCCAGCAGCTTCGAGGCGGGGGAGACTGAAGCTTTCTTT	CASSFEAGETEAFF
TRBD2	TRBJ2-1	many	TRBV29-1	TGCAGCGTTGAAGATTGGGACTACATTCGGTTCTTC	CSVEDWDYIRFF
TRBD1	TRBJ1-1	many	TRBV20-1	TGCAGTGCTAGGGACGGACAGGGTGGTCGGACTGAAGCTTTCTTT	CSARDGQGGRTEAFF
NA	TRBJ2-1	many	TRBV2	TGTGCCAGCACCGGGACCGAGAGCTCCTACAATGAGCAGTTCTTC	CASTGTESSYNEQFF
TRBD1	TRBJ2-5	few	TRBV19	TGTGCCAGTAGAATGGGACAGGGGGCGGAGGAGACCCAGTACTTC	CASRMGQGAEETQYF
TRBD1	TRBJ2-7	NA	TRBV10-3	TGTGCCATCAGTGAATTTTCACAGGGGGTCTACGAGCAGTACTTC	CAISEFSQGVYEQYF
NA	TRBJ2-7	NA	TRBV30	TGTGCCTGGAGTGCGGACTTTCCGTCCTACGAGCAGTACTTC	CAWSADFPSYEQYF
NA	TRBJ1-1	many	TRBV3-1	TGTGCCAGCAGCCAAGGGGGGGGGGCTATGGCTTTCTTT	CASSQGGGAMAFF
TRBD2	TRBJ2-7	many	TRBV7-2	TGTGCCAGCAGCCCCTGGACTAGCGGATACGAGCAGTACTTC	CASSPWTSGYEQYF
NA	TRBJ1-5	NA	TRBV20-1	TGCAGTGCTCGACGGGGAGGGGCCTTTAGCAATCAGCCCCAGCATTTT	CSARRGGAFSNQPQHF
NA	TRBJ2-7	few	TRBV3-1	TGTGCCAGCAGCCAAGGCTACCGCTTCTCCTACGAGCAGTACTTC	CASSQGYRFSYEQYF
NA	TRBJ2-5	few	TRBV7-6	TGTGCCAGCAGCTTAGCTGCAGGCTTTGTGGGAGAGACCCAGTACTTC	CASSLAAGFVGETQYF
NA	TRBJ2-1	NA	TRBV9	TGTGCCAGCAGCGGACGAGGGAGGGGGACCACTTACAATGAGCAGTTCTTC	CASSGRGRGTTYNEQFF